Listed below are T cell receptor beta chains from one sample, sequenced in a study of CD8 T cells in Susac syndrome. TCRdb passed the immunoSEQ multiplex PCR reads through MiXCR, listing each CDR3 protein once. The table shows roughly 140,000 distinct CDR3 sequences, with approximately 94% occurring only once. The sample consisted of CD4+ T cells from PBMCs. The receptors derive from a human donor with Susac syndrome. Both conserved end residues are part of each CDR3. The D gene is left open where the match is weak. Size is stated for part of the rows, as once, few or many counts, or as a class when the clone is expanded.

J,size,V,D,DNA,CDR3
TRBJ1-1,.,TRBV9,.,TGTGCCAGCAGCGTAGCGCGGGCCACTGAAGCTTTCTTT,CASSVARATEAFF
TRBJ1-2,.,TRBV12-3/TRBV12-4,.,TGTGCCAGCAGTTTAGAAGTTACCTATGGCTACACCTTC,CASSLEVTYGYTF
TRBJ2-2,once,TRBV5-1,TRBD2,TGCGCCAGCAGCTGGCGACTAGCGGGAGACACCGGGGAGCTGTTTTTT,CASSWRLAGDTGELFF
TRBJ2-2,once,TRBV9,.,TGTGCCAGCAGCGTAGAGGGCAGTGGGAGAGGCACCGGGGAGCTGTTTTTT,CASSVEGSGRGTGELFF
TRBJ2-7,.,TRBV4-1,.,TGCGCCAGCAGCCAAGAACCCCTGGCGCCGCGGTACTTC,CASSQEPLAPRYF
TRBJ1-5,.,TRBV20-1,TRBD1,TGCAGTGCTATGCCGGGACAGGGGAGCAATCAGCCCCAGCATTTT,CSAMPGQGSNQPQHF
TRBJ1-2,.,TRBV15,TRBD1,TGTGCCACCAGCAGAGCGGGACAGGGTAGCCGTGGCTACACCTTC,CATSRAGQGSRGYTF
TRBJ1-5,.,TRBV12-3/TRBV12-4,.,TGTGCCAGCAGTTTCGGTGGGTCCAGCAATCAGCCCCAGCATTTT,CASSFGGSSNQPQHF
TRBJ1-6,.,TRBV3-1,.,TGTGCCAGCAGCCAAATGACGGGACCCCTCCACTTT,CASSQMTGPLHF
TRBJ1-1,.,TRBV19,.,TGTGCCAGTTCGTCTCTGAGGACTGAAGCTTTCTTT,CASSSLRTEAFF
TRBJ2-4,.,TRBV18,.,TGTGCCAGCTCCCAGGACCAAGGGAACATTCAGTACTTC,CASSQDQGNIQYF
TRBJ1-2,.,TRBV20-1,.,TGCAGTGCTAGAGCCGGACCTAACTATGGCTACACCTTC,CSARAGPNYGYTF
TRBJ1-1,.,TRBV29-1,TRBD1,TGCAGCGTGCGTCCCGGGACAGCGGCGGCTGAAGCTTTCTTT,CSVRPGTAAAEAFF
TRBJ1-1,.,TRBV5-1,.,TGCGCCAGCAGCCCGACAGGTATTGAAGCTTTCTTT,CASSPTGIEAFF
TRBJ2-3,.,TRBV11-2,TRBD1,TGTGCCAGCAGTACAGGGGTTGGGACAGATACGCAGTATTTT,CASSTGVGTDTQYF
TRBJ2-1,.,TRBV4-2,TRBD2,TGTGCCAGCAGCCACCAACTAGCGGGAAACAATGAGCAGTTCTTC,CASSHQLAGNNEQFF
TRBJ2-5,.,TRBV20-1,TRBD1,TGCAGTGCTTCACTACAGGGGATTGGTGAGACCCAGTACTTC,CSASLQGIGETQYF
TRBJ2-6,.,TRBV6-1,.,TGTGCCAGCAGGCTCCGTGACCGGGCCTCTGGGGCCAACGTCCTGACTTTC,CASRLRDRASGANVLTF
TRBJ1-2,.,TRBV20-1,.,TGCAGTGCCCCCTGGACGAGAGAAGGCTACACCTTC,CSAPWTREGYTF
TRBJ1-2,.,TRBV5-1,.,TGCGCCAGCAGCTCCGGGACCTCCAGTGGCTACACCTTC,CASSSGTSSGYTF
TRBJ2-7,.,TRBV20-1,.,TGCAGTGCTAGAGATCCCCTAGCAGGGACTTACGAGCAGTACTTC,CSARDPLAGTYEQYF
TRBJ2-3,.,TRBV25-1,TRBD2,TGTGCCAGCAGTGGCGCTAGCGGCGGAGCAGATACGCAGTATTTT,CASSGASGGADTQYF
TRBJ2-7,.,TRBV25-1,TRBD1,TGTGCCAGCAGTGACCCGGGACAGGGTTTCTACGAGCAGTACTTC,CASSDPGQGFYEQYF
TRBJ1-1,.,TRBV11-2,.,TGTGCCAGCAGCTTAGAGAGGGGAGAAGCTTTCTTT,CASSLERGEAFF
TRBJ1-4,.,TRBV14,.,TGTGCCAGCAGCCATTTGGTGGATGAAAAACTGTTTTTT,CASSHLVDEKLFF
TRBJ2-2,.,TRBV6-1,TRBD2,TGTGCCAGCAGTGACCCCCGTGGGGGAGGGTTCGGGGAGCTGTTTTTT,CASSDPRGGGFGELFF
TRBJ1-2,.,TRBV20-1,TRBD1,TGCACCCACAGGGGGCTCGACTATGGCTACACCTTC,CTHRGLDYGYTF
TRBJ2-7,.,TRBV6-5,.,TGTGCCAGCAGTCCGCGAACTAGAGAGCAGTACTTC,CASSPRTREQYF
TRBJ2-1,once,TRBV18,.,TGTGCCAGCTCACCACAGGGGGGGTACAATGAGCAGTTCTTC,CASSPQGGYNEQFF
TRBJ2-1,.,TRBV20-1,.,TGCAGTGCTAGAGCCGCAAATGAGCAGTTCTTC,CSARAANEQFF
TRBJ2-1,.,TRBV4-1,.,TGCGCCAGCAGCCAAGAAGGAGAGGGGTTCAATGAGCAGTTCTTC,CASSQEGEGFNEQFF
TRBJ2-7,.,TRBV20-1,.,TGCAGTGCCCTACCGACGTTTGGAGCGCCTACCTACGAGCAGTACTTC,CSALPTFGAPTYEQYF
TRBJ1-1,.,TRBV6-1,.,TGTGCCAGCAGTGAAAATGGCCGGGGCAGAGCTTTCTTT,CASSENGRGRAFF
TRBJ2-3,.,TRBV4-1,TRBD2,TGCGCCAGCAGCCAAGATCCTACGGGAGGATCCGATACGCAGTATTTT,CASSQDPTGGSDTQYF
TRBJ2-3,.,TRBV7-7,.,TGTGCCATACAAAAGTCTAGCACAGATACGCAGTATTTT,CAIQKSSTDTQYF
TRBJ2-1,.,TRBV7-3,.,TGTGCCAGCAGCCCCTTTTTGGGGGGTCACAATGAGCAGTTCTTC,CASSPFLGGHNEQFF
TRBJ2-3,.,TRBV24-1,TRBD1,TGTGCCACCAGTGGGGGGACAGGGAAAGATACGCAGTATTTT,CATSGGTGKDTQYF
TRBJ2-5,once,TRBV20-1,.,TGCAGTGCGACACGGTCAATGGACCAGTACTTC,CSATRSMDQYF
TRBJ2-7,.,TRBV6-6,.,TGTGCCAGCGCCTTTGGCCAGGAAGTGGAGCAGTACTTC,CASAFGQEVEQYF
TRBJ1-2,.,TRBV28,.,TGTGCCACCGGAGCCCGCTCGGACTATGGCTACACCTTC,CATGARSDYGYTF
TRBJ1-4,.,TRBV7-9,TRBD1,TGTGCCAGCAGTCTGGGACAGACCGAAAAACTGTTTTTT,CASSLGQTEKLFF
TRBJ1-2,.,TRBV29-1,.,TGCAGCGTTGTGGGCAGTCCTAAAGACTACACCTTC,CSVVGSPKDYTF
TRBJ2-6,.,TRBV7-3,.,TGTGCCAGCAGCTTAACCAGGGAGCCTGGGGCCAACGTCCTGACTTTC,CASSLTREPGANVLTF
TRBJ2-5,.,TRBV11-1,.,TGTGCCAGCAGCTTTGACAGAGAGACCCAGTACTTC,CASSFDRETQYF
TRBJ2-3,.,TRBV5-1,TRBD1,TGCGCCAGCAGTTCGGGTTACAGGGGTTTCACAGATACGCAGTATTTT,CASSSGYRGFTDTQYF
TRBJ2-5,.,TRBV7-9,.,TGTGCCAGCCGGGGGTCGGAGACCCAGTACTTC,CASRGSETQYF
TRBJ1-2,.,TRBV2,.,TGTGCCAGCAGACGGACTGAGTATGGCTACACCTTC,CASRRTEYGYTF
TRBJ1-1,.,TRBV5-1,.,TGCGCCAGCAGGGTAGAGCATTTGAACACTGAAGCTTTCTTT,CASRVEHLNTEAFF
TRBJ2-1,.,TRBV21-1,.,TGTGCCAGCAGCAAAGAGGGACTAGCGGGGTGGAATGAGCAGTTCTTC,CASSKEGLAGWNEQFF